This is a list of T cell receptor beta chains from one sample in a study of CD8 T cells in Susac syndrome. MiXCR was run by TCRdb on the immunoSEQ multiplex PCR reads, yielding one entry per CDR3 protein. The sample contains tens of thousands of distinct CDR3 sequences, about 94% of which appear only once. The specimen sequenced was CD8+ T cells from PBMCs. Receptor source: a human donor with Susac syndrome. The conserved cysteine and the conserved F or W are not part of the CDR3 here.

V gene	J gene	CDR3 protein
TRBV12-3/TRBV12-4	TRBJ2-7	ASSLLEKIYEQY
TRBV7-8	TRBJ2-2	ASSRTGGSNTGELF
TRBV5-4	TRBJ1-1	ASSSKAATVATEAF
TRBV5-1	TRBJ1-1	ASSSGQGNAEAF
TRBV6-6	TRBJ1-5	ASSYGRGGGQPQH
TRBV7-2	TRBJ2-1	ASSQRDRSYNEQF
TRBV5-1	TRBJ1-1	ASSTEVNTEAF
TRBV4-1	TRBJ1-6	ASSHSDRGNSPLH
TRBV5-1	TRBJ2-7	ASSSGTGNYEQY
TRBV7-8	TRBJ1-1	ASSLGTGDRIMNTEAF
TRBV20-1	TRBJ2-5	SARTSGETQY
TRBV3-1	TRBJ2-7	ASSQDPGQGSYEQY
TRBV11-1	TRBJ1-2	ASSPTGVRGSLAPNYGYT
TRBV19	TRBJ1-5	ASSRRGYDNQPQH
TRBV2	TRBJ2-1	ASSFPRDGGNNEQF
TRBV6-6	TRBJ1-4	ASINRGGEKLF
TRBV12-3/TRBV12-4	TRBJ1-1	ASSSTEHTEAF
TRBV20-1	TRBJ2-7	SAPAGTSGSHEQY
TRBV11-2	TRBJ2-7	ASSLDSRGYEQY
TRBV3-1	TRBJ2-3	ASRTSLEGSGNKDTQY
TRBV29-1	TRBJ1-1	SVGGWGAEAF
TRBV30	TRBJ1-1	AWSAPAQMNTEAF
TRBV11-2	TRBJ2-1	ASSPGSYNEQF
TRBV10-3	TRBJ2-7	AIRTGGEPYEQY
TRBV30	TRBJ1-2	AWRPGLYGYT
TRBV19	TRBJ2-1	ASSMDRGTQF
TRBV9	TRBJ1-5	ASSATGLPNQPQH
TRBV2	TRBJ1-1	ASSDSRARLNTEAF
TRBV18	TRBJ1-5	ASSPGSSQPQH
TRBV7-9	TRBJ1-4	ASSTGLATNEKLF
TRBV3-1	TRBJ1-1	ASSQDRFQNLNTEAF
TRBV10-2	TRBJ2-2	ASSGRQGMTGELF
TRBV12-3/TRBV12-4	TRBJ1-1	ASSPGPRGTEAF